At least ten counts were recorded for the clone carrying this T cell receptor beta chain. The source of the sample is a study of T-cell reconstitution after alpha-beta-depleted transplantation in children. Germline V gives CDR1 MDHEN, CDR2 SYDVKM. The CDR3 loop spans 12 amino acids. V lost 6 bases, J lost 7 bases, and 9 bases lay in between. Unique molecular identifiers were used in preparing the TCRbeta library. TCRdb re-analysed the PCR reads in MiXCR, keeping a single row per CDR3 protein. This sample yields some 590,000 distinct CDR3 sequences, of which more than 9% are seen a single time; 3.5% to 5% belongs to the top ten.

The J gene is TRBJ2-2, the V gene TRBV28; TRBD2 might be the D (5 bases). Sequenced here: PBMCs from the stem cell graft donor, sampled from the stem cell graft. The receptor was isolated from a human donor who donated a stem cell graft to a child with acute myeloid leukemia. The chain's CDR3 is CASRTDFGELFF. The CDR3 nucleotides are TGTGCCAGCAGGACGGACTTCGGGGAGCTGTTTTTT.